Listed below are T cell receptor beta chains from one sample, sequenced in a study of T cells in Graves' hyperthyroidism and ophthalmopathy. MiXCR was run by TCRdb on the multiplex PCR reads, yielding one entry per CDR3 protein. Of roughly 720,000 distinct CDR3 sequences in the sample, 15% to 20% were seen once. The sample consisted of blood. The receptors were gathered from a man aged 45-65 years with Graves' hyperthyroidism. CDR3s include the opening cysteine and the closing phenylalanine or tryptophan.

V gene: TRBV9; CDR3 protein: CASSRTSGRFQETQYF
V gene: TRBV20-1; CDR3 protein: CSARVRGSGANVLTF
V gene: TRBV30; CDR3 protein: CAWSALAGGNEQFF
V gene: TRBV7-9; CDR3 protein: CASRLEWETQYF
V gene: TRBV5-6; CDR3 protein: CASIRNRQETQYF
V gene: TRBV6-1; CDR3 protein: CASRRGALLESYNEQFF
V gene: TRBV6-1; CDR3 protein: CASLRALYNEQFF
V gene: TRBV12-3/TRBV12-4; CDR3 protein: CASSLRGHATNTEAFF
V gene: TRBV6-2/TRBV6-3; CDR3 protein: CASSYRGLAGTTDTQYF
V gene: TRBV5-1; CDR3 protein: CASSLQGGPYEQYF
V gene: TRBV27; CDR3 protein: CASSLSQTSIYGYTF
V gene: TRBV7-9; CDR3 protein: CASSRQGGRGEQYF
V gene: TRBV19; CDR3 protein: CASSIDHGQPQHF
V gene: TRBV7-8; CDR3 protein: CASRPDRAHAYEQYF
V gene: TRBV7-9; CDR3 protein: CASSLRASGRSSYNEQFF
V gene: TRBV18; CDR3 protein: CASSPPGETNEKLFF
V gene: TRBV2; CDR3 protein: CASSPTREEILNF
V gene: TRBV18; CDR3 protein: CASSPRLGAGNTIYF
V gene: TRBV10-3; CDR3 protein: CAISEKGGYVNNQPQHF
V gene: TRBV7-3; CDR3 protein: CASRSGATSGSLNEQYF
V gene: TRBV19; CDR3 protein: CASSIEQGAGYEQYF
V gene: TRBV11-2; CDR3 protein: CVSSKTSGRGNEQFF
V gene: TRBV7-9; CDR3 protein: CASSTDEEEQFF
V gene: TRBV2; CDR3 protein: CARAGTGGYNEQFF
V gene: TRBV28; CDR3 protein: CASSLWDRAYEQYF
V gene: TRBV12-3/TRBV12-4; CDR3 protein: CASSLASGMGGELFF
V gene: TRBV28; CDR3 protein: CASSISGLAGQSSTDTQYF
V gene: TRBV6-5; CDR3 protein: CASSLREPYGELFF
V gene: TRBV10-3; CDR3 protein: CAISDKLNYNEQFF
V gene: TRBV11-2; CDR3 protein: CASSRLFDRGKLINSPLHF